These T cell receptor beta chains were read from a single sample in a study of blood T cell repertoires in COVID-19. This table comes from immunoSEQ multiplex PCR, and its TCRdb copy is limited to in-frame clones, with some not included. The sample lists roughly 200,000 clones, 70% to 90% occurring once. The sequenced sample was peripheral blood. These receptors were taken from a human donor with active or convalescent COVID-19. The donor label of this sample is uncertain. Both conserved end residues are part of each CDR3. Each record gives: V gene, J gene, CDR3 protein.

v_gene: TRBV7-9; j_gene: TRBJ2-2; CDR3aa: CAPFSTGELFF
v_gene: TRBV7-2; j_gene: TRBJ2-7; CDR3aa: CASSLVTDEQYF
v_gene: TRBV7-9; j_gene: TRBJ2-7; CDR3aa: CASSLAPGGQGYEQYF
v_gene: TRBV2; j_gene: TRBJ1-2; CDR3aa: CASSEAMGGLGGYTF
v_gene: TRBV5-6; j_gene: TRBJ1-2; CDR3aa: CASSDTGGNGYTF
v_gene: TRBV23-1; j_gene: TRBJ1-2; CDR3aa: CASSSGGRYLYGYTF
v_gene: TRBV28; j_gene: TRBJ2-1; CDR3aa: CASSTSSTGGFEFSYNEQFF
v_gene: TRBV9; j_gene: TRBJ1-1; CDR3aa: CASSPWGQGKSPEAFF
v_gene: TRBV7-2; j_gene: TRBJ2-2; CDR3aa: CASSPGQGKEVGELFF
v_gene: TRBV18; j_gene: TRBJ2-7; CDR3aa: CASSNRPGQGSHEQYF
v_gene: TRBV7-6; j_gene: TRBJ2-2; CDR3aa: CASSSWGQGTGELFF
v_gene: TRBV5-1; j_gene: TRBJ2-3; CDR3aa: CASTGSDRENTDTQYF
v_gene: TRBV19; j_gene: TRBJ2-1; CDR3aa: CASSQLAGATTVNEQFF
v_gene: TRBV28; j_gene: TRBJ1-2; CDR3aa: CASSSGQELAYGYTF
v_gene: TRBV6-5; j_gene: TRBJ2-7; CDR3aa: CASSYSGQVSGEQYF
v_gene: TRBV28; j_gene: TRBJ2-7; CDR3aa: CASHGQGAYEQYF
v_gene: TRBV7-8; j_gene: TRBJ1-3; CDR3aa: CASSLSWTAGNTIYF
v_gene: TRBV5-1; j_gene: TRBJ2-3; CDR3aa: CASSPRQGTRDTQYF
v_gene: TRBV5-4; j_gene: TRBJ1-5; CDR3aa: CASSLTGNQPQHF
v_gene: TRBV24-1; j_gene: TRBJ2-5; CDR3aa: CATSDSGPRGETQYF
v_gene: TRBV6-6; j_gene: TRBJ1-5; CDR3aa: CASSSPSPGNQPQHF
v_gene: TRBV27; j_gene: TRBJ2-3; CDR3aa: CASSPLAGGPDTQYF
v_gene: TRBV5-4; j_gene: TRBJ2-1; CDR3aa: CASRGGSGRAVNEQFF
v_gene: TRBV7-6; j_gene: TRBJ1-1; CDR3aa: CASRTGAQGFFF
v_gene: TRBV3-1/TRBV3-2; j_gene: TRBJ1-3; CDR3aa: CASSQVGGIAGNTIYF
v_gene: TRBV4-1; j_gene: TRBJ2-7; CDR3aa: CASSPTRTSGISYEQYF
v_gene: TRBV2; j_gene: TRBJ2-1; CDR3aa: CASRPGLADYNEQFF
v_gene: TRBV28; j_gene: TRBJ2-2; CDR3aa: CASSPGLEAGELFF
v_gene: TRBV19; j_gene: TRBJ1-2; CDR3aa: CASNMDREGYTF
v_gene: TRBV19; j_gene: TRBJ1-2; CDR3aa: CASSFQSYGYTF
v_gene: TRBV15; j_gene: TRBJ2-2; CDR3aa: CATSRDSRAGELFF
v_gene: TRBV2; j_gene: TRBJ2-1; CDR3aa: CASGMNLAYSYNEQFF
v_gene: TRBV19; j_gene: TRBJ1-2; CDR3aa: CASSIRQEGVYGYTF
v_gene: TRBV9; j_gene: TRBJ2-1; CDR3aa: CASSPRLEGRDEQFF
v_gene: TRBV5-1; j_gene: TRBJ2-2; CDR3aa: CASSLVLLAGGPGGELFF
v_gene: TRBV11-2; j_gene: TRBJ2-1; CDR3aa: CASSFMLAGVDYNEQFF
v_gene: TRBV4-2; j_gene: TRBJ2-1; CDR3aa: CASSQDVQRGYNEQFF
v_gene: TRBV5-1; j_gene: TRBJ1-2; CDR3aa: CASSSGGPNYGYTF
v_gene: TRBV5-1; j_gene: TRBJ1-4; CDR3aa: CASSLLTGGTNEKLFF
v_gene: TRBV5-1; j_gene: TRBJ2-3; CDR3aa: CASSFESVSDTQYF
v_gene: TRBV7-2; j_gene: TRBJ1-6; CDR3aa: CASSLGQTYNSPLHF
v_gene: TRBV7-9; j_gene: TRBJ2-3; CDR3aa: CASSFRRGSDTQYF
v_gene: TRBV3-1/TRBV3-2; j_gene: TRBJ1-1; CDR3aa: CASRTENTEAFF
v_gene: TRBV23-1; j_gene: TRBJ2-3; CDR3aa: CASSQYPGQIPDTQYF
v_gene: TRBV14; j_gene: TRBJ1-6; CDR3aa: CASNRDRVNSPLHF
v_gene: TRBV2; j_gene: TRBJ2-1; CDR3aa: CASSVFPGLAGDNEQFF
v_gene: TRBV5-1; j_gene: TRBJ2-7; CDR3aa: CASSLMGQVSRQYF
v_gene: TRBV30; j_gene: TRBJ1-6; CDR3aa: CAWSVTGQGISPLHF
v_gene: TRBV10-3; j_gene: TRBJ1-1; CDR3aa: CAISARTDTEAFF
v_gene: TRBV2; j_gene: TRBJ1-2; CDR3aa: CASSEGAGSLGYGYTF
v_gene: TRBV7-9; j_gene: TRBJ1-1; CDR3aa: CASSWDRGTEAFF
v_gene: TRBV5-1; j_gene: TRBJ2-3; CDR3aa: CASSLVGRTTDTQYF
v_gene: TRBV28; j_gene: TRBJ1-2; CDR3aa: CASRLQGAKGYGYTF
v_gene: TRBV29-1; j_gene: TRBJ1-2; CDR3aa: CSVADVQGGYTF
v_gene: TRBV4-3; j_gene: TRBJ2-1; CDR3aa: CASSQGSNNEQFF